This is a list of T cell receptor beta chains from one sample in a study of Graves' ophthalmopathy and Graves' hyperthyroidism. MiXCR was run by TCRdb on the multiplex PCR reads, yielding one entry per CDR3 protein. This table holds a few hundred thousand distinct CDR3 sequences, 20% to 25% found once. The sample consisted of peripheral blood. Receptors originate from a woman under 30 with stable Graves' hyperthyroidism. Each CDR3 is given with its conserved first and last residue. A D gene is named only where the DNA matches it firmly. Clone size is not always given. Where it is, it says once, few, many or a class for expanded clones.

clone size | J gene | D gene | V gene | CDR3 DNA | CDR3 protein
. | TRBJ2-5 | . | TRBV30 | TGTGCCTGGAGTGTACTCCTAGGGGAGACCCAGTACTTC | CAWSVLLGETQYF
many | TRBJ1-1 | . | TRBV12-3/TRBV12-4 | TGTGCCAGCAGTTTCGGGGGTGGGGACACTGAAGCTTTCTTT | CASSFGGGDTEAFF
many | TRBJ2-2 | . | TRBV28 | TGTGCCAGCAGACCCGCCGGAGGTTCCGCCGGGGAGCTGTTTTTT | CASRPAGGSAGELFF
few | TRBJ1-1 | . | TRBV30 | TGTGCCTGGAGTGGCCTGGGAATTATGAACACTGAAGCTTTCTTT | CAWSGLGIMNTEAFF
many | TRBJ2-5 | TRBD2 | TRBV6-2/TRBV6-3 | TGTGCCAGCAGTTACGATTGGGCGGGAGAGCGCGGGGAGACCCAGTACTTC | CASSYDWAGERGETQYF
few | TRBJ1-1 | . | TRBV4-1 | TGCGCCAGCAGCCAAGATACGGGCACAGGTTTAATGAACACTGAAGCTTTCTTT | CASSQDTGTGLMNTEAFF
. | TRBJ2-7 | TRBD1 | TRBV7-2 | TGTGCCAGCAGCTTGGAACAGGGGTTGGGGCAGTACTTC | CASSLEQGLGQYF
many | TRBJ2-7 | TRBD1 | TRBV7-9 | TGTGCCAGCAGCCCACGCGACAGGGCCCACTACGAGCAGTACTTC | CASSPRDRAHYEQYF
. | TRBJ2-7 | . | TRBV30 | TGTGCCTGGAGTCCGCGCTCCTACGAGCAGTACTTC | CAWSPRSYEQYF
many | TRBJ2-7 | . | TRBV28 | TGTGCCAGCACCTCGACTCAATACGAGCAGTACTTC | CASTSTQYEQYF
. | TRBJ1-1 | . | TRBV7-8 | TGTGCCAGCAGCTTAGCGGGGCAGGGAATGACTGAAGCTTTCTTT | CASSLAGQGMTEAFF
many | TRBJ2-7 | . | TRBV28 | TGTGCCAGCAGTTTACTACCACAGGGTGACTGGCACTACGAGCAGTACTTC | CASSLLPQGDWHYEQYF
. | TRBJ1-1 | . | TRBV29-1 | TGCAGCGCAGGACATAATGAAGCTTTCTTT | CSAGHNEAFF
many | TRBJ1-5 | . | TRBV12-3/TRBV12-4 | TGTGCCAGCAGGGCAGACAGGAACAATCAGCCCCAGCATTTT | CASRADRNNQPQHF
many | TRBJ2-7 | . | TRBV27 | TGTGCCAGCAGTTTCTCAACAGGAGGTTACGAGCAGTACTTC | CASSFSTGGYEQYF
many | TRBJ1-5 | . | TRBV30 | TGTGCCTGGAGTGTAGAAGTCCCTAGCAATCAGCCCCAGCATTTT | CAWSVEVPSNQPQHF
many | TRBJ1-3 | . | TRBV15 | TGTGCCACCAGCAGGGGGACTGGAAACACCATATATTTT | CATSRGTGNTIYF
. | TRBJ1-2 | . | TRBV6-1 | TGTGCCAGCAGATTGACACTGACAGGCCCCGTTGGCTACACCTTC | CASRLTLTGPVGYTF
few | TRBJ1-1 | . | TRBV6-1 | TGTGCCAGCAGGTTTGTCGGGGCTTTCTTT | CASRFVGAFF
many | TRBJ2-7 | TRBD2 | TRBV20-1 | TGCAGTGCTAATAGCGGGAGGGCCTACGAGCAGTACTTC | CSANSGRAYEQYF
many | TRBJ2-5 | TRBD2 | TRBV6-2/TRBV6-3 | TGTGCCAGCAGTTATACAAGAGGACTAGCGGGGGAGCAAGAGACCCAGTACTTC | CASSYTRGLAGEQETQYF
many | TRBJ2-2 | TRBD1 | TRBV6-2/TRBV6-3 | TGTGCCAGCAGGACCCCGACAGGGGGCACCGGGGAGCTGTTTTTT | CASRTPTGGTGELFF
many | TRBJ2-7 | . | TRBV6-2/TRBV6-3 | TGTGCCAGCAGTTACTCGCCGGCCTACGAGCAGTACTTC | CASSYSPAYEQYF
many | TRBJ2-5 | TRBD2 | TRBV20-1 | TGCAGTGCCGGACTAGCGGGGGGGGAGACCCAGTACTTC | CSAGLAGGETQYF
. | TRBJ1-5 | TRBD1 | TRBV6-2/TRBV6-3 | TGTGCCAGCAGAGCTGGACAGGGCCTCATTCAGCCCCAGCATTTT | CASRAGQGLIQPQHF
many | TRBJ2-5 | . | TRBV6-2/TRBV6-3 | TGTGCCAGCAGCCCGACTAGATTCCAAGAGACCCAGTACTTC | CASSPTRFQETQYF
many | TRBJ1-5 | TRBD1 | TRBV12-3/TRBV12-4 | TGTGCCAGCAGTCCTGACAGGGGTTTGAATCAGCCCCAGCATTTT | CASSPDRGLNQPQHF
many | TRBJ1-1 | TRBD1 | TRBV20-1 | TGCAGTGCTCACATACAGGGGATTATGGTTTTTGGTGAAGCTTTCTTT | CSAHIQGIMVFGEAFF
many | TRBJ2-7 | TRBD2 | TRBV12-3/TRBV12-4 | TGTGCCAGCTCCGGACTAGCGGCCGCCTACGAGCAGTACTTC | CASSGLAAAYEQYF
few | TRBJ2-5 | . | TRBV6-1 | TGTGCCAGCAGGCAACAGGGTTTGGGAGAGACCCAGTACTTC | CASRQQGLGETQYF
many | TRBJ1-1 | . | TRBV6-1 | TGTGCCAGCAGCCGACAAGTACACACTGAAGCTTTCTTT | CASSRQVHTEAFF
many | TRBJ2-7 | . | TRBV20-1 | TGCAGTGCGCGCCGTGGGCAGGACAGAAAGTTCGTCGAGCAGTACTTC | CSARRGQDRKFVEQYF
many | TRBJ2-7 | TRBD2 | TRBV7-6 | TGTGCCAGCAGCCCCAAGCGGGAGACCGAGCAGTACTTC | CASSPKRETEQYF
. | TRBJ2-5 | . | TRBV29-1 | TGCAGCGTTGAAGGTCTTTCGAAATGGGAGACCCAGTACTTC | CSVEGLSKWETQYF
. | TRBJ2-2 | . | TRBV3-1 | TGTGCCAGCAGCTACCTTGTAACCGGGGAGCTGTTTTTT | CASSYLVTGELFF